The 3 T cell receptor beta chains listed next were all sequenced from one sample in a study of T cells in Graves' hyperthyroidism and ophthalmopathy (dated by TCRdb to the late 2010s). Receptors were amplified or captured by multiplex PCR. TCRdb records Illumina HiSeq 2000 as the sequencer. The TCR beta CDR3 regions were amplified from the RNA transcripts. The TCR CDR3 was subjected to a first round of RT-PCR using the HTBI primer set and the Qiagen OneStep RT-PCR kit. TCRdb redid the processing of the public reads, applying fastp at Q25 and MiXCR, and retained in-frame beta chains. Duplicate CDR3 protein sequences are folded into a single record with the most common DNA and genes. Present in this sample are some 360,000 distinct CDR3 sequences, around 14% of which were seen just once. Approximately 11% of the sample rests with the top ten. Specimen: blood. The receptors were sampled from a woman between 55 and 75 years old with Graves' hyperthyroidism.

This clonotype was seen repeatedly, ten times or more. The chain has TRBV28 and TRBJ2-5; perhaps TRBD1 as D (6 bases). Germline V gene sequence: CDR1 MDHEN, CDR2 SYDVKM. Trimming pared 6 bases from V and 7 bases from J, leaving 18 bases between. This CDR3 has 14 residues. CDR3 coding DNA: TGTGCCAGCAGCCAGGCGCAGGGGTTGAGGACCCAGTACTTC. Translated: CASSQAQGLRTQYF.

In this sample, this clonotype turned up many times. J is TRBJ1-1 and V is TRBV27, with D maybe TRBD1 (6 bases). The CDR3 sequence is 14 residues long. Trimming took off 6 bases at V and 0 bases at J, with 11 bases between the two ends. From germline, CDR1 is MNHEY and CDR2 SMNVEV (reference sequence). CDR3 DNA: TGTGCCAGCAGCTGGGGGGGGCTGAACACTGAAGCTTTCTTT. Encoded protein: CASSWGGLNTEAFF.

This clonotype was seen many times. Compared with germline, one end of the junction differs, possibly owing to a read error. The chain employs TRBV20-1 and TRBJ1-5; D might be TRBD1 (6 bases). The CDR3 length is 15 residues. Germline V gives CDR1 DFQATT, CDR2 SNEGSKA (reference sequence). The CDR3 protein is CSSRRGARGNQPQHF. CDR3 sequence (DNA): TGCAGTTCTAGACGGGGGGCGAGAGGCAATCAGCCCCAGCATTTT.